This T cell receptor beta chain was observed in a study of radiation and T cells in renal cell carcinoma. The time point denotes: blood 2 weeks post-SBRT. Treatment specified: 15 Gy SBRT to primary tumor, nephrectomy 4 weeks later. This clone was detected once. The antigen is not known. V dropped 2 bases and J dropped 2 bases, with 7 bases sitting between them. The CDR3 has 13 residues. Germline lookup yields CDR1 SGHRS and CDR2 YFSETQ. Study-wide points: Without pretreatment biopsies, baseline tumor clonotype presence was undetermined.

TCRdb's copy holds only in-frame clones and misses some; the assay was immunoSEQ multiplex PCR. The sample yields approximately 120,000 clones, 81% seen once. The sequencing used blood, collected from a patient whose treatment included radiotherapy and nephrectomy. This chain joins TRBV5-1 and TRBJ1-1, with no clear D. This clonotype was obtained from a man aged 50 to 59 with renal cell carcinoma. The CDR3 is CASSFGPNTEAFF. CDR3 DNA sequence: TGCGCCAGCAGCTTCGGGCCCAACACTGAAGCTTTCTTT. Filled out from reference TRBV5-1 and TRBJ1-1, the complete variable domain reads KAGVTQTPRYLIKTRGQQVTLSCSPISGHRSVSWYQQTPGQGLQFLFEYFSETQRNKGNFPGRFSGRQFSNSRSEMNVSTLELGDSALYLCASSFGPNTEAFFGQGTRLTVV.